This is a list of T cell receptor beta chains from one sample in a study of blood T cell repertoires in COVID-19. Method: immunoSEQ multiplex PCR; TCRdb's copy keeps in-frame clones and lacks some. This repertoire shows about 250,000 clones, around 89% found once; its top ten account for 2.4%. Sequenced input: PBMCs or T cells enriched from blood (not recorded which). The receptors originated from a woman aged 18-30 years who had recovered from COVID-19. The CDR3 runs from the conserved cysteine through the conserved F or W. Fields, in order: clone size, V gene, D gene, J gene, CDR3 DNA, CDR3 protein. A D gene is named only where the DNA matches it firmly. A row's size may be missing; if present it is once, few, many or a size class.

>.|TRBV3-1/TRBV3-2|.|TRBJ1-6
TGTGCCAGCAGCCAAGAAACAGGGCATTCACCCCTCCACTTT
CASSQETGHSPLHF
>.|TRBV7-8|.|TRBJ1-5
TGTGCCAGCAGCCTCGGGATGGGGAATCAGCCCCAGCATTTT
CASSLGMGNQPQHF
>.|TRBV2|.|TRBJ2-2
TGTGCCAGCAGCCGCTCAGGGTACACCGGGGAGCTGTTTTTT
CASSRSGYTGELFF
>once|TRBV6-5|TRBD1|TRBJ1-1
TGTGCCAGCAGCTCGGGGACAGGGGACGCTGAAGCTTTCTTT
CASSSGTGDAEAFF
>.|TRBV4-1|.|TRBJ1-4
TGCGCCAGCAGCCATCCGGGTGCAACTAATGAAAAACTGTTTTTT
CASSHPGATNEKLFF
>.|TRBV4-1|.|TRBJ2-3
TGCGCCAGCAGCCAAGGTGGGGCGACTCGGACAGATACGCAGTATTTT
CASSQGGATRTDTQYF
>few|TRBV2|.|TRBJ1-5
TGTGCCAGCCAGGGGAATAGCAATCAGCCCCAGCATTTT
CASQGNSNQPQHF
>.|TRBV2|.|TRBJ1-2
TGTGCCAGCAGGGGGTGGGGCGAGGACTATGGCTACACCTTC
CASRGWGEDYGYTF
>.|TRBV9|.|TRBJ1-2
TGTGCCAGCAGCGGTGAGCACCAGGAAAGCTACACCTTC
CASSGEHQESYTF
>once|TRBV6-4|.|TRBJ2-5
TGTGCCAGCAGTGAAGGGAGCGAAGAGACCCAGTACTTC
CASSEGSEETQYF
>.|TRBV6-5|.|TRBJ1-1
TGTGCCAGCGGGTTCGTGGGGCGGGGGGACACTGAAGCTTTCTTT
CASGFVGRGDTEAFF
>few|TRBV10-3|.|TRBJ2-7
TGTGCCATCAGTGAAAGGTTTGTGAAGCGATTCCTTCACTTC
CAISERFVKRFLHF
>.|TRBV6-2/TRBV6-3|TRBD1|TRBJ1-2
TGTGCCAGCAGCCCGACAGGGAACTATGGCTACACCTTC
CASSPTGNYGYTF
>.|TRBV20-1|.|TRBJ1-1
TGCAGTGCTACCGGGACAAAGAAAGCTTTCTTT
CSATGTKKAFF
>once|TRBV6-1|.|TRBJ1-1
TGTGCCAGCAGTGAATTAGGGGCCTTGAACACTGAAGCTTTCTTT
CASSELGALNTEAFF
>.|TRBV10-1|TRBD1|TRBJ2-2
TGCGCCACCCTAATACCAGGGGGTGGCACCGGGGAGCTGTTTTTT
CATLIPGGGTGELFF
>.|TRBV19|TRBD1|TRBJ1-5
TGTGCCAGTACCCGAACGACAGGGGTTGTCAATCAGCCCCAGCATTTT
CASTRTTGVVNQPQHF
>once|TRBV5-1|.|TRBJ2-2
TGCGCCAGCAGTTATTTCCTTACGAACACCGGGGAGCTGTTTTTT
CASSYFLTNTGELFF
>.|TRBV5-1|TRBD2|TRBJ2-5
TGCGCCAGCAGCTGGCGGGGGGGGTGGCAAGAGACCCAGTACTTC
CASSWRGGWQETQYF
>.|TRBV7-9|.|TRBJ2-5
TGTGCCAGCAGCTTAAACTGGCAGGATCTCCCGAACTTC
CASSLNWQDLPNF
>few|TRBV2|.|TRBJ2-2
TGTGCCAGCAGTGAGTCGTTTCGGAACACCGGGGAGCTGTTTTTT
CASSESFRNTGELFF
>few|TRBV11-2|.|TRBJ1-1
TGTGCCAGCAGCTTAGGTCGCGGCCAAATGAACACTGAAGCTTTCTTT
CASSLGRGQMNTEAFF
>.|TRBV27|TRBD2|TRBJ2-7
TGTGCCAGCAGTTTATGGGGGGGAGACACCTACGAGCAGTACTTC
CASSLWGGDTYEQYF
>few|TRBV2|.|TRBJ1-2
TGTGCCAGCAGTGGTCAGGGGCCAAACTATGGCTACACCTTC
CASSGQGPNYGYTF